One sample yielded the 22 T cell receptor beta chains listed below, sequenced in a study of blood T cell repertoires in COVID-19. TCRdb keeps only in-frame clones here, not all; method: immunoSEQ multiplex PCR. Of some 200,000 clones in the sample, 85% were seen once. Sequenced sample: peripheral blood. These receptor sequences come from a man between 60 and 75 years old with COVID-19, enrolled during active disease.

This clone appeared a single time. The rearrangement uses TRBV2 and TRBJ1-5; possible D gene TRBD1, 5 bases. V was pared by 6 bases and J by 5 bases, with 17 bases between. From germline, CDR1 is SNHLY and CDR2 FYNNEI. CDR3 length: 15 amino acids. The CDR3 nucleotides read TGTGCCAGCAGCGGACTACTAGACAGTGATCAGCCCCAGCATTTT. Amino acid sequence: CASSGLLDSDQPQHF.

This clone turned up a few times. The genes are TRBV3-1 (or the pseudogene TRBV3-2) and TRBJ1-2; D is unclear. Germline V lookup: CDR1 LGHDT, CDR2 YNNKEL (reference sequence). V shed 0 bases and J shed 5 bases, with 16 bases lying between them. This CDR3 is built from 16 residues. The CDR3 DNA follows: TGTGCCAGCAGCCAAGAGGTGAGGGTCGGCCGATATGGCTACACCTTC. The encoded protein is CASSQEVRVGRYGYTF.

This clone came up once. The rearrangement uses TRBV5-1 and TRBJ1-6; 7 bases are shared with TRBD1. Germline V gives CDR1 SGHRS, CDR2 YFSETQ. The ends lost 0 bases at V and 8 bases at J; junction bases unmatched: 5. The CDR3 totals 15 residues. The CDR3 nucleotides are TGCGCCAGCAGCTTGGAACAGGGGAGAGATTCACCCCTCCACTTT. Translated: CASSLEQGRDSPLHF.

The chain employs TRBV6-6 and TRBJ1-6; no definite D call. Trimming pared 0 bases from V and 7 bases from J, leaving 13 bases between. The germline V gene encodes CDR1 MNHNY and CDR2 SVGAGI (reference sequence). The CDR3 extends over 16 amino acids. The CDR3 DNA follows: TGTGCCAGCAGTTACTCATCCCCAACGGGGAATTCACCCCTCCACTTT. It specifies CASSYSSPTGNSPLHF.

This clone was recorded only once. The V gene is TRBV21-1, the J gene TRBJ2-4; TRBD2, the table's D call, lacks a check against the DNA. TRBV21-1 is annotated as a pseudogene. This CDR3 is built from 19 residues. The DNA of the CDR3 is TGTGCCAGCAGCAAAGGGAGTGGACTAGCGGAACTAGCCAAAAACATTCAGTACTTC. Translation: CASSKGSGLAELAKNIQYF.

This clone was detected only a few times. This chain connects TRBV11-2 to TRBJ1-6, with 8 bases fitting TRBD1. CDR3 length equals 15 residues. The V and J ends lost 5 bases and 4 bases, in that order; junction bases with no gene match: 4. Germline loops: CDR1 SGHAT, CDR2 FQNNGV. CDR3 sequence reads: CASSRGQGYNSPLHF. The DNA for the CDR3 is TGTGCCAGCAGCCGAGGACAGGGTTATAATTCACCCCTCCACTTT.

This clone has only one observation. Distinct nucleotide sequences in the sample also encode this CDR3. V and J are TRBV12-3 or TRBV12-4 and TRBJ1-2, with TRBD1 matching 9 bases. After removal of 5 bases from V and 4 bases from J, the junction contained 2 bases not matched to a gene. The CDR3 sequence is 13 residues long. The CDR3 DNA reads TGTGCCAGCAGTCCGGGACAGGGCTATGGCTACACCTTC. As protein: CASSPGQGYGYTF.

The chain carries TRBV4-2 and TRBJ2-3, with TRBD1 as a possible D gene (6 bases). Germline V lookup: CDR1 LGHNA, CDR2 YNFKEQ. The CDR3 runs 17 residues. V was shortened by 0 bases and J by 0 bases, with 13 bases between the two germline ends. This CDR3 is CASSQDLGGRSTDTQYF. DNA for the CDR3: TGTGCCAGCAGCCAAGATTTAGGGGGTCGGAGCACAGATACGCAGTATTTT.

The rearrangement uses TRBV19 and TRBJ2-3; 7 positions match TRBD2. Losses at the gene ends were 3 bases for V and 5 bases for J; bases not matched to a gene: 11. The CDR3 has 16 residues. Germline CDR1 and CDR2: LNHDA and SQIVND (reference sequence). The CDR3 is CASSITFSGSGDTQYF. CDR3 bases: TGTGCCAGTAGTATCACCTTTAGCGGGTCTGGAGATACGCAGTATTTT.

The chain uses TRBV4-2 and TRBJ1-1; D may be TRBD1 (5 bases). Trimming removed 4 bases from V and 6 bases from J, with 12 bases in between. Germline lookup yields CDR1 LGHNA and CDR2 YNFKEQ. This CDR3 has 13 residues. The CDR3 DNA sequence: TGTGCCAGCAGCCCCAGGGAGGTCTCTGAAGCTTTCTTT. Protein: CASSPREVSEAFF.

The chain joins TRBV10-3 to TRBJ2-7, with TRBD1 matching over 10 bases. Germline CDR1 reads ENHRY; CDR2 reads SYGVKD. V gave up 1 base and J gave up 4 bases; unmatched junction bases: 4. This CDR3 region has 15 residues. CDR3: CAISEWGQGRYEQYF. In DNA form, the CDR3 reads TGTGCCATCAGTGAGTGGGGACAGGGGAGGTACGAGCAGTACTTC.

This sequence joins TRBV9 and TRBJ2-2, with a tentative D call TRBD2 (5 bases). The germline V gene has CDR1 SGDLS and CDR2 YYNGEE. Trimming left V 0 bases short and J 6 bases short, with 15 bases between. The CDR3 runs 16 residues. The DNA of the CDR3 is TGTGCCAGCAGCGTAGAGCCAGAGGGCTTCCCCGGGGAGCTGTTTTTT. As protein: CASSVEPEGFPGELFF.

CDR3 sequence reads: CASQGATEAFF. Written as DNA, the CDR3 is TGTGCCAGCCAGGGGGCCACTGAAGCTTTCTTT. The chain uses TRBV7-9 and TRBJ1-1, with TRBD1 matching 8 bases. The ends lost 8 bases at V and 4 bases at J; junction bases unmatched: 0. Germline loops: CDR1 SEHNR, CDR2 FQNEAQ (reference sequence). The CDR3 loop spans 11 amino acids.

The chain recombines TRBV21-1 with TRBJ1-2. TRBV21-1 is a pseudogene segment. This CDR3 is 16 amino acids long. The CDR3 spells CASSKGGRVFDYGYTF. For the CDR3, the DNA is TGTGCCAGCAGCAAAGGTGGCCGGGTATTCGACTATGGCTACACCTTC.

The chain is built from TRBV10-3 and TRBJ2-5; TRBD2 matches at 9 bases. Per germline, CDR1 ENHRY and CDR2 SYGVKD. CDR3 length: 13 amino acids. The junction had 6 bases not matched to a gene; V was cut back by 10 bases and J by 3 bases. CDR3 coding DNA: TGTGCCAGCCGGACTAGCGAAAAAGAGACCCAGTACTTC. Translated, it gives CASRTSEKETQYF.

V and J are TRBV2 and TRBJ2-3, with 10 bases aligning to TRBD1. From germline, CDR1 is SNHLY and CDR2 FYNNEI. CDR3 length: 15 residues. J gave up 1 base and V 5 bases, and 3 bases lay outside the gene matches. The CDR3 region is CASSYGQGGTDTQYF. The DNA for the CDR3 is TGTGCCAGCAGTTACGGACAGGGGGGCACAGATACGCAGTATTTT.

V and J are TRBV9 and TRBJ1-2; 8 bases match TRBD1. V was clipped by 4 bases and J by 3 bases; unmatched bases: 11. The CDR3 spans 16 residues. Germline CDR1 is SGDLS and CDR2 is YYNGEE. CDR3 amino acids: CASSTQGGLIYYGYTF. DNA of the CDR3: TGTGCCAGCAGCACACAGGGGGGGTTAATCTACTATGGCTACACCTTC.

The V call is TRBV9, the J call TRBJ1-3; TRBD1 aligns across 9 bases. CDR3 size: 15 residues. Looked up from germline, CDR1 is SGDLS and CDR2 is YYNGEE. V lost 3 bases, J lost 6 bases, and 7 bases stayed unmatched. This CDR3 is CASSARQGGANTIYF. DNA of the CDR3: TGTGCCAGCAGCGCTCGACAGGGGGGAGCAAACACCATATATTTT.

Here the CDR3 reads CASTGQSPGYTF. The CDR3 nucleotides read TGTGCCAGCACTGGACAGTCACCTGGCTACACCTTC. The rearrangement links TRBV28 to TRBJ1-2; a weak D match, TRBD1 (6 bases). The V and J ends lost 7 bases and 7 bases respectively, with 13 bases between them. The V gene's germline CDR1 is MDHEN and CDR2 SYDVKM. CDR3 length equals 12 residues.

In the case of this clone: This sample also contains other DNA sequences that code for the same CDR3. The chain employs TRBV3-1 (or the pseudogene TRBV3-2) and TRBJ1-1; 7 bases are a match to TRBD1. The trim removed 1 base at V and 5 bases at J, leaving 4 bases unmatched. CDR3 length equals 14 residues. Per germline, CDR1 LGHDT and CDR2 YNNKEL (reference sequence). The CDR3 sequence is CASSQVGGETEAFF. CDR3 DNA: TGTGCCAGCAGCCAAGTAGGGGGCGAGACTGAAGCTTTCTTT.

V is TRBV30 and J is TRBJ1-6, with D perhaps matching TRBD1 (5 bases). The CDR3 loop spans 15 amino acids. Trimming removed 2 bases at V and 7 bases at J, with 15 bases between. Germline assignment: CDR1 GTSNPN and CDR2 SVGIG (reference sequence). The CDR3 region is CAWSSGGSYNSPLHF. CDR3 coding DNA: TGTGCCTGGAGTAGCGGGGGGTCGTACAATTCACCCCTCCACTTT.

The rearrangement joins TRBV24-1 to TRBJ2-5; D is undetermined. The germline gives CDR1 KGHDR, CDR2 SFDVKD. V shed 1 base and J shed 3 bases, with 11 bases lying between them. There are 15 residues in the CDR3. For the CDR3, the DNA is TGTGCCACCAGTGATTTATCGGGTCAGAAAGAGACCCAGTACTTC. This sequence encodes CATSDLSGQKETQYF.